This T cell receptor beta chain was identified in a study of cytomegalovirus exposure and HLA in healthy donors. For the study at large: Sequencing of roughly 180 million T cells in an earlier analysis found 100 million or so unique TCR beta sequences.

The junction had 9 bases not matched to a gene; V was cut back by 0 bases and J by 5 bases. The CDR3 has 17 residues. Germline V CDR1 and CDR2: SEHNR, FQNEAQ (reference sequence). Study-wide findings and caveats: The investigators catalogued 160 or so TCR beta chains as cytomegalovirus-associated.

This clone was picked up a small number of times. The antigen is unknown. Amplification used 60 Vbeta primers and 13 Jbeta primers. The table came from immunoSEQ multiplex PCR; TCRdb's copy has only in-frame clones and leaves some out. The profile covers roughly 100,000 clones, with over 70% appearing a single time and roughly 5% taken by the ten largest. Each donor was nominally healthy when sampled (though unrecorded immune exposures were likely). The specimen was PBMCs. This rearrangement joins TRBV7-9 to TRBJ2-5, with 10 positions matching TRBD2. This clonotype was obtained from a male donor in good health and CMV-seronegative. The CDR3 is CASSLAQLAGVGETQYF. CDR3 sequence (DNA): TGTGCCAGCAGCTTAGCGCAGCTAGCGGGAGTAGGTGAGACCCAGTACTTC.